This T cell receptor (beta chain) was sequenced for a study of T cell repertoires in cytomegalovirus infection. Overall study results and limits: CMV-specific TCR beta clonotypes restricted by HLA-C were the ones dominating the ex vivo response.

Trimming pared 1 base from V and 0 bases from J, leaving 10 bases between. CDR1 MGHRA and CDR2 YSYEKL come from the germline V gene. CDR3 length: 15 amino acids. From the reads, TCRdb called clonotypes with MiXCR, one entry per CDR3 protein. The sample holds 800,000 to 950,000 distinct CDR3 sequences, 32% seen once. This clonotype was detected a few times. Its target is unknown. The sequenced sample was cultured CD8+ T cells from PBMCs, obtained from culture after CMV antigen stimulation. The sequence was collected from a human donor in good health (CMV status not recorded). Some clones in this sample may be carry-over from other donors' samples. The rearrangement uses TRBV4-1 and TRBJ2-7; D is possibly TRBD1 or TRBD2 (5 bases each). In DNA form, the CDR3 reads TGCGCCAGCAGCCAAGCCCCGGGGCACTCCTACGAGCAGTACTTC. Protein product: CASSQAPGHSYEQYF.